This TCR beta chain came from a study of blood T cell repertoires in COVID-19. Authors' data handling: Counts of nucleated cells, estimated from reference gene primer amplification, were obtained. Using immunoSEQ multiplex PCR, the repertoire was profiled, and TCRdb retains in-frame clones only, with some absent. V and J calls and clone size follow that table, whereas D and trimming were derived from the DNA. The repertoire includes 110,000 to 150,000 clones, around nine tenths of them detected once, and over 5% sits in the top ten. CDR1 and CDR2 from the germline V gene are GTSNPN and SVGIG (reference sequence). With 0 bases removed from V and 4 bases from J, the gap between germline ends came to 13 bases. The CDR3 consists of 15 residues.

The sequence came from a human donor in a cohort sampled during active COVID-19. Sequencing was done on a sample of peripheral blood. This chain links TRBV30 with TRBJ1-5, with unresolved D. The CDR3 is CAWSVLLGVNQPQHF. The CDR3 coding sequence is TGTGCCTGGAGTGTACTTCTCGGGGTGAATCAGCCCCAGCATTTT.